A selection of T cell receptor beta chains follows, all from one sample in a study of blood T cell repertoires in COVID-19. The protocol was immunoSEQ multiplex PCR, while the TCRdb copy is restricted to in-frame clones and leaves out a portion. The table records 200,000 to 250,000 clones, about nine tenths of them present only once. What was sequenced was peripheral blood. The receptors come from a woman aged 60-70 years with acute or convalescent COVID-19. Each CDR3 is given with its conserved first and last residue.

11 TRBJ2-7 TRBV29-1 CSMIQGYEQYF
16 TRBJ2-3 TRBV24-1 CATSDALAGESDTQYF
15 TRBJ1-1 TRBV7-9 CASSPRTGWNTEAFF
18 TRBJ2-7 TRBV5-6 CASSLPGTSGRGLYEQYF
16 TRBJ1-5 TRBV30 CAWRGQGALGNQPQHF
17 TRBJ2-2 TRBV7-3 CASSLSLASRNTGELFF
16 TRBJ1-1 TRBV6-6 CASPSQKGGVNTEAFF
17 TRBJ2-7 TRBV4-3 CASSQDLGTGGNYEQYF
14 TRBJ1-6 TRBV6-5 CASSTPGGQSPLHF
16 TRBJ2-1 TRBV9 CASSADTGGFYNEQFF
15 TRBJ1-2 TRBV27 CASSKQGAVNYGYTF
14 TRBJ2-1 TRBV6-6 CASSGRATYNEQFF
13 TRBJ1-5 TRBV7-9 CASSLAGQQPQHF
14 TRBJ1-2 TRBV30 CAWSFRGQSYGYTF
15 TRBJ1-1 TRBV5-1 CASSLYQDANTEAFF
17 TRBJ1-6 TRBV4-1 CASSQVSGGNYNSPLHF
15 TRBJ2-7 TRBV5-5 CASIDFRTASYEQYF
13 TRBJ2-5 TRBV7-2 CASSSDSGKSQYF
16 TRBJ2-5 TRBV3-1/TRBV3-2 CASSQTSGGPVETQYF
10 TRBJ2-7 TRBV29-1 CSVASYEQYF
15 TRBJ2-5 TRBV5-8 CASSRTRTVLETQYF
10 TRBJ1-1 TRBV20-1 CSAYITEAFF
12 TRBJ1-1 TRBV29-1 CSVEEGEAEAFF
17 TRBJ1-3 TRBV27 CASSPGTGLVYGNTIYF
18 TRBJ2-1 TRBV7-9 CASSSTTAGTRSYNEQFF
17 TRBJ2-3 TRBV28 CASYMGGVTIPTDTQYF
15 TRBJ1-4 TRBV7-6 CASSDRTGWNEKLFF
15 TRBJ1-1 TRBV6-6 CASSSSDRVNTEAFF
16 TRBJ1-2 TRBV9 CASSPTRSWDRDGYTF
14 TRBJ1-2 TRBV11-2 CASSLGQGNYGYTF
15 TRBJ1-1 TRBV7-2 CASSLGSQTNTEAFF
16 TRBJ2-1 TRBV5-6 CASSWGLAGGFNEQFF
17 TRBJ1-4 TRBV11-2 CASSLEGQGARGEKLFF